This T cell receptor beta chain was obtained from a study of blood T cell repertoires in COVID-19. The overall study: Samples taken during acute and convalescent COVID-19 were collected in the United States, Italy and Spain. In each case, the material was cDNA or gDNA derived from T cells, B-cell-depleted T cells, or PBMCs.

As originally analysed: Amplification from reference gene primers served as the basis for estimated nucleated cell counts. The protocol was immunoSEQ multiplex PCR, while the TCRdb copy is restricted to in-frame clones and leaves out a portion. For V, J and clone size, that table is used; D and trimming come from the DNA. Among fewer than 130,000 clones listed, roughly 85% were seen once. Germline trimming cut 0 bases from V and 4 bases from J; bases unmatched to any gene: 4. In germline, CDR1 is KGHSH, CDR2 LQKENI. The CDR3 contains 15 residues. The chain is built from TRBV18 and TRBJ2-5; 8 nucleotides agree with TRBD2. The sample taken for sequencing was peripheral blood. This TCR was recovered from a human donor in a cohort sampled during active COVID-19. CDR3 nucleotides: TGTGCCAGCTCACCACCGCCGGGAGGGCCAGAGACCCAGTACTTC. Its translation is CASSPPPGGPETQYF.